The clone carrying this TCR beta chain has ten or more counts. Antigen specificity is unknown. TCRdb called the 5' RACE reads again in MiXCR, with one record for every CDR3 protein. In the table there are just over 350,000 distinct CDR3 sequences, approximately 14% of which are singletons. The data are from a study of T-cell memory formation after mild COVID-19. The study's findings and limits: SARS-CoV-2 specificity of second-wave clones peaking day 37 was unconfirmed.

This CDR3 region has 15 residues. Germline CDR1 SEHNR, CDR2 FQNEAQ (reference sequence). The junction had 7 bases not matched to a gene; V was cut back by 4 bases and J by 5 bases. The source of this sequence is a man between 18 and 29 years old who had mild COVID-19 (a few samples of this study predate the infection). Cell type and time point are not known. This chain connects TRBV7-9 to TRBJ2-1; 8 bases fit TRBD1. Sequenced material: PBMCs or a T cell subset sorted from them (not recorded which). The CDR3 region is CASSSPGQVNNEQFF. CDR3 DNA sequence: TGTGCCAGCAGCTCCCCGGGACAGGTTAACAATGAGCAGTTCTTC. The complete variable domain, with remaining parts taken from reference TRBV7-9 and TRBJ2-1, reads DTGVSQNPRHKITKRGQNVTFRCDPISEHNRLYWYRQTLGQGPEFLTYFQNEAQLEKSRLLSDRFSAERPKGSFSTLEIQRTEQGDSAMYLCASSSPGQVNNEQFFGPGTRLTVL.